Following are 16 T cell receptor beta chains from one sample sequenced in a study of blood T cell repertoires in COVID-19 (dated by TCRdb to about 2020). Preparation of the library involved the immunoSEQ multiplex PCR assay. In TCRdb, the immuneACCESS table is reduced to in-frame sequences with V and J assigned. These tables do not hold every clone; where another copy was compared, an unresolved V gene accounts for under half, and the others remain unexplained. The sample table contains approximately 190,000 clones; only one count was recorded for 80% of them. The top ten clones comprise approximately 6.9% of the sample. Material for sequencing was peripheral blood. Every receptor here comes from a man aged 55-75 years with acute or convalescent COVID-19.

This sequence joins TRBV5-6 and TRBJ2-7; the match to TRBD1 covers 11 bases. V lost 6 bases to trimming and J lost 3 bases; unmatched junction nucleotides: 5. The CDR3 has 14 amino acids. The germline gives CDR1 SGHDT, CDR2 YYEEEE. The DNA for the CDR3 is TGTGCCAGCAAGTTCGGGACAGGGGGCTACGAGCAGTACTTC. Its protein product is CASKFGTGGYEQYF.

The V gene is TRBV15, the J gene TRBJ1-6; D perhaps matches TRBD1 (5 bases). CDR1 and CDR2 (germline): LNHNV, YYDKDF (reference sequence). The CDR3 has 15 residues. With 3 bases removed from V and 9 bases from J, the gap between germline ends came to 15 bases. CDR3 in amino acids: CATSSGTGLGSPLHF. The CDR3 DNA sequence: TGTGCCACCAGCAGTGGGACGGGACTTGGTTCACCCCTCCACTTT.

The V gene is TRBV19, the J gene TRBJ1-1; a weak D match, TRBD1 (5 bases). Trimming removed 3 bases from V and 4 bases from J, with 15 bases in between. Germline-derived CDR1 and CDR2 are LNHDA and SQIVND (reference sequence). This CDR3 has 15 residues. The CDR3 nucleotides read TGTGCCAGTAGTATTGGCCAGGGTGGGATCACTGAAGCTTTCTTT. As protein: CASSIGQGGITEAFF. The variable domain in full, completed from reference TRBV19 and TRBJ1-1, reads DGGITQSPKYLFRKEGQNVTLSCEQNLNHDAMYWYRQDPGQGLRLIYYSQIVNDFQKGDIAEGYSVSREKKESFPLTVTSAQKNPTAFYLCASSIGQGGITEAFFGQGTRLTVV.

This chain connects TRBV28 to TRBJ2-6; D perhaps matches TRBD2 (6 bases). V was shortened by 6 bases and J by 4 bases, with 10 bases between the two germline ends. Per the germline V gene, CDR1 is MDHEN and CDR2 is SYDVKM. The CDR3 totals 14 residues. Here the CDR3 reads CASSTSYGANVLTF. The DNA of the CDR3 is TGTGCCAGCAGCACTAGCTACGGGGCCAACGTCCTGACTTTC.

The chain uses TRBV12-3 or TRBV12-4 and TRBJ1-2, with a weak D call TRBD1 (6 bases). The V end lost 7 bases, the J end lost 7 bases, and 13 bases lay between the germline ends. The CDR3 has 12 amino acids. The CDR3 loop is CASNQGLSGYTF. CDR3 in DNA: TGTGCCAGCAATCAGGGGCTCTCTGGCTACACCTTC.

The chain couples TRBV21-1 to TRBJ2-1; the D call TRBD1 from the table was never checked on the DNA. TRBV21-1 is tagged as a pseudogene. The CDR3 runs to 15 residues. DNA for the CDR3: TGTGCCAGCAGCAAAGACAGGGACAGGAACGATGAGCAGTTCTTC. Amino acids: CASSKDRDRNDEQFF.

In nucleotides, the CDR3 is TGCGCCAGCAGCTTGGAAGTGTCGGACTACCTCACCTACGAGCAGTACTTC. Translated: CASSLEVSDYLTYEQYF. The chain recombines TRBV5-1 with TRBJ2-7; D is perhaps TRBD2 (6 bases). This CDR3 has 17 residues. Germline CDR1 is SGHRS and CDR2 is YFSETQ. Between the trimmed V and J ends, which lost 0 bases and 2 bases, there was a span of 18 bases.

The chain has TRBV18 and TRBJ1-1, with D maybe TRBD1 (6 bases). This CDR3 has 16 residues. From germline, CDR1 is KGHSH and CDR2 LQKENI. The V and J ends lost 3 bases and 6 bases respectively, with 20 bases between them. Written as DNA, the CDR3 is TGTGCCAGCTCACCCAAAATTCGTGCAGGGGATCCTGAAGCTTTCTTT. Its translation is CASSPKIRAGDPEAFF. Variable domain in full (rest from reference TRBV18 and TRBJ1-1): NAGVMQNPRHLVRRRGQEARLRCSPMKGHSHVYWYRQLPEEGLKFMVYLQKENIIDESGMPKERFSAEFPKEGPSILRIQQVVRGDSAAYFCASSPKIRAGDPEAFFGQGTRLTVV.

V is TRBV27 and J is TRBJ2-4; TRBD1 agrees at 7 bases. The germline CDR1 and CDR2 sequences are MNHEY and SMNVEV (reference sequence). The ends lost 4 bases at V and 0 bases at J; junction bases unmatched: 9. The CDR3 extends over 17 amino acids. CDR3 in amino acids: CASSSLQGDLAKNIQYF. CDR3 nucleotide sequence: TGTGCCAGCAGTTCATTGCAGGGGGATTTAGCCAAAAACATTCAGTACTTC.

This clone was seen only once. The rearrangement links TRBV7-2 to TRBJ1-6, with TRBD1 identical over 7 bases. The trim removed 5 bases at V and 5 bases at J, leaving 9 bases unmatched. The germline V gene encodes CDR1 SGHTA and CDR2 FQGNSA. The CDR3 runs 16 residues. CDR3 sequence reads: CASSPMTGTHNSPLHF. In nucleotides, the CDR3 is TGTGCCAGCAGCCCAATGACAGGGACCCATAATTCACCCCTCCACTTT.

The chain couples TRBV25-1 to TRBJ2-2; D gene ambiguous. This CDR3 comprises 13 residues. V was cut by 4 bases and J by 3 bases, with 6 bases left in between. Germline V gene lookup returns CDR1 MGHDK and CDR2 SYGVNS. Written as DNA, the CDR3 is TGTGCCAGCAGTGTCCCGGACACCGGGGAGCTGTTTTTT. Translation: CASSVPDTGELFF.

The V gene is TRBV6-5, the J gene TRBJ1-1; D is uncertain. The CDR3 has 13 residues. Trimming shortened V by 6 bases and J by 1 base, and 9 bases separated the two germline ends. Germline CDR1 and CDR2: MNHEY and SVGAGI. The CDR3 here is CASRKEQNTEAFF. Written as DNA, the CDR3 is TGTGCCAGCAGAAAGGAGCAGAACACTGAAGCTTTCTTT.

The J gene is TRBJ2-5, the V gene TRBV9; TRBD2 is a possible D gene (6 bases). Germline CDR1 and CDR2: SGDLS and YYNGEE. Trimming took 0 bases from V and 5 from J, leaving 14 bases between them. The CDR3 length is 15 residues. The CDR3 spells CASSVVGGSGETQYF. The CDR3 DNA reads TGTGCCAGCAGCGTAGTGGGGGGTAGTGGGGAGACCCAGTACTTC.

The V gene is TRBV5-6, the J gene TRBJ1-4; TRBD1 matches at 7 bases. Germline V gene sequence: CDR1 SGHDT, CDR2 YYEEEE. The CDR3 consists of 18 residues. Trimming at V came to 0 bases and at J to 3 bases, leaving 11 bases not matched to a gene. CDR3 sequence (DNA): TGTGCCAGCAGCTTGGAGGCCCGGGACAGCGCGGCTAATGAAAAACTGTTTTTT. Its protein product is CASSLEARDSAANEKLFF.

This clone has a single count. The chain joins TRBV10-2 to TRBJ1-2; D is undetermined. This CDR3 has 13 amino acids. Germline CDR1 reads WSHSY; CDR2 reads SAAADI. Trimming stripped 2 bases from V and 4 bases from J, with 8 bases between. The CDR3 protein is CASSEGRTYGYTF. The CDR3 DNA reads TGCGCCAGCAGTGAGGGCCGAACCTATGGCTACACCTTC.

The J gene is TRBJ2-7, the V gene TRBV4-1; maybe TRBD2 (5 bases). Germline assignment: CDR1 MGHRA and CDR2 YSYEKL. The CDR3 extends over 14 amino acids. Deletions cut 4 bases from V and 2 bases from J, with 12 bases between. The CDR3 spells CASSLLAIPYEQYF. The CDR3, as DNA: TGCGCCAGCAGCCTCCTAGCTATCCCCTACGAGCAGTACTTC.